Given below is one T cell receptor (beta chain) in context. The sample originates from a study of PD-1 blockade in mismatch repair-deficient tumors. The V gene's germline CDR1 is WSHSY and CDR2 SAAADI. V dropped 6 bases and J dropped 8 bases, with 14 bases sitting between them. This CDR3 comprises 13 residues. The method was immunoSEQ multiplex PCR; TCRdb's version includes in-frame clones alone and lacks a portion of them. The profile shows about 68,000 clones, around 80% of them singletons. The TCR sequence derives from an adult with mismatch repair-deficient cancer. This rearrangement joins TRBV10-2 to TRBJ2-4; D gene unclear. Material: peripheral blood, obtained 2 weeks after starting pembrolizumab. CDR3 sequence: CASSLTRGDIQYF. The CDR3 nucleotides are TGCGCCAGCAGCCTGACTCGAGGTGACATTCAGTACTTC.